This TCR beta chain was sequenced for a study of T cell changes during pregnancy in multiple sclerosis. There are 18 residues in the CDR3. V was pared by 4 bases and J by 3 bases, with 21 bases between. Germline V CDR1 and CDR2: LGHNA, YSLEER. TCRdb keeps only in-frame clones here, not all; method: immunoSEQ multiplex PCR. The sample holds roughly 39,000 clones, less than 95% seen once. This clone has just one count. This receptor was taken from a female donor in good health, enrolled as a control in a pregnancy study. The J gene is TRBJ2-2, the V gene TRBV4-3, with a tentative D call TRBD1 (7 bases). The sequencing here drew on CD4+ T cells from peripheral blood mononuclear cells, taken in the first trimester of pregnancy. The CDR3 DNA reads TGCGCCAGCAGCCTCGGTCGACAGGGAGGAAGGGACACCGGGGAGCTGTTTTTT. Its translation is CASSLGRQGGRDTGELFF.